This T cell receptor (beta chain) was obtained from a study of blood T cell repertoires in COVID-19. Study-wide context: T cells, B-cell-depleted T cells, or PBMCs provided the cDNA or gDNA that served as material.

V lost 0 bases, J lost 7 bases, and 9 bases lay in between. The CDR3 is 13 amino acids. Per germline, CDR1 ENHRY and CDR2 SYGVKD. Per the original data handling: Reference gene primer amplification gave nucleated cell count estimates. Some clones are missing from TCRdb's copy, which holds only in-frame ones; the method was immunoSEQ multiplex PCR. V and J calls and clone size follow that table, whereas D and trimming were derived from the DNA. This table has about 180,000 clones, more than 70% appearing once. Sample: peripheral blood. The origin of this receptor is a woman aged 25 to 39 with acute or convalescent COVID-19. The chain uses TRBV10-3 and TRBJ1-2, with D possibly TRBD1 on 5 matching bases. The CDR3, as DNA: TGTGCCATCAGTGAGTCGAGGGACTTTGGCTACACCTTC. It yields the protein CAISESRDFGYTF.